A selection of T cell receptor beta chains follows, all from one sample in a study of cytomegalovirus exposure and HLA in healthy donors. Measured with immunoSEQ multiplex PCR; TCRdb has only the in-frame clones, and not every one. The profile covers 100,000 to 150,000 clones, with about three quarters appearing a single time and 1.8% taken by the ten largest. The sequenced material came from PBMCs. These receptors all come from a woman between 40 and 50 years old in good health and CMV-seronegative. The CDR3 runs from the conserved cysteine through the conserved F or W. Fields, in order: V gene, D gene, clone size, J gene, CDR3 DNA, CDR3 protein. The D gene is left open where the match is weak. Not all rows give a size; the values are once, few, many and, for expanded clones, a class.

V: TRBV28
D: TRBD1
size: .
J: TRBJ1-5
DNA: TGTGCCAGCAGACTTGGGACAGGGTGGGATCAGCCCCAGCATTTT
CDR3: CASRLGTGWDQPQHF

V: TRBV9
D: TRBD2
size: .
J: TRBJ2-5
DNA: TGTGCCAGCACCATACCGCTCCCCTCGGGAGGGGGGGATTTAGAGACCCAGTACTTC
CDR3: CASTIPLPSGGGDLETQYF

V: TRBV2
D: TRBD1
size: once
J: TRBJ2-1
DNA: TGTGCCAGCAGAACGCCGGAGACAGGGTATAACAATGAGCAGTTCTTC
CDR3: CASRTPETGYNNEQFF

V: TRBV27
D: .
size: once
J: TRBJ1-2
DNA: TGTGCCAGCAGTCTAGGGACATACCCTTCGGGTGGCTACACCTTC
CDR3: CASSLGTYPSGGYTF

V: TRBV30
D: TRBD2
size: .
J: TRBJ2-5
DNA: TGTGCCTGGTCGAGGGGGCTAGCGGGGGACCAAGAGACCCAGTACTTC
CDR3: CAWSRGLAGDQETQYF

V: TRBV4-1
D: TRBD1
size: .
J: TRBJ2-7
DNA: TGCGCCAGCAGCCACACAAACAGGGGGCAGTACGAGCAGTACTTC
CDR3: CASSHTNRGQYEQYF

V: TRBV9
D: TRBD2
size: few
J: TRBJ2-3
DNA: TGTGCCAGCAGCGCTCTAGCGGGGGGGGAGACAGATACGCAGTATTTT
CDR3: CASSALAGGETDTQYF

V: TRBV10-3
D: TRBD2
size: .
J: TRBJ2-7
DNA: TGTGCCAGCAGCCCGGGGTCTAGCGGGGGGGGCTCCTACGAGCAGTACTTC
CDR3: CASSPGSSGGGSYEQYF

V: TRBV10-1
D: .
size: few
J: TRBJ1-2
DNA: TGCGCCAGCAGTGAGACAGAGAACTATGGCTACACCTTC
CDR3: CASSETENYGYTF

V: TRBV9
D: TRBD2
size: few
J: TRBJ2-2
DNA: TGTGCCAGCAGCGCCGGACTAGCGGGAGGACACGGGGAGCTGTTTTTT
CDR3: CASSAGLAGGHGELFF

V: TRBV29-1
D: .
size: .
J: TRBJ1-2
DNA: TGCAGCGTTGTTAACAATAACTATGGCTACACCTTC
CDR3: CSVVNNNYGYTF

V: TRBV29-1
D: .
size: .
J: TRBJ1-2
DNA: TGCAGCGTTGAAGACAGGGAGGAGGGAGGCTACACCTTC
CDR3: CSVEDREEGGYTF

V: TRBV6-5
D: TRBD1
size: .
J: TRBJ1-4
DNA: TGTGCCAGCTGGGGGACAGGGAATGAAAAACTGTTTTTT
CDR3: CASWGTGNEKLFF

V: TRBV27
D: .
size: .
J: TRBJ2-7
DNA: TGTGCCAGCAGTTTACTCTCCGGCCTGGAGTACGAGCAGTACTTC
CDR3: CASSLLSGLEYEQYF

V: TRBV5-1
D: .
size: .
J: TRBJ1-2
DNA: TGCGCCAGCAGCCCCGAGACGGGAGCTAACTATGGCTACACCTTC
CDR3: CASSPETGANYGYTF

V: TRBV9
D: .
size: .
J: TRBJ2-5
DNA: TGTGCCAGCAGCGTAGGCGAACAAGAGACCCAGTACTTC
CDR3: CASSVGEQETQYF

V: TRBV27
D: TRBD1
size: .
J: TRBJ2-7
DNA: TGTGCCAGCAGTTTACCGACAGGGTACGAGCAGTACTTC
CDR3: CASSLPTGYEQYF

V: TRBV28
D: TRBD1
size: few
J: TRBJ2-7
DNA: TGTGCCAGCAGTTTATCGGACAGGGGGCTGGACAACGAGCAGTACTTC
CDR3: CASSLSDRGLDNEQYF

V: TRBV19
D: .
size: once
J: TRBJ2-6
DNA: TGTGCCAGTAGTATGGGTTCCGCGGTACCTTCTGGGGCCAACGTCCTGACTTTC
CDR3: CASSMGSAVPSGANVLTF

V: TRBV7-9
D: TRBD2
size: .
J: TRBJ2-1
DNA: TGTGCCAGCAGCCAGACTAGCGGTTCTTACAATGAGCAGTTCTTC
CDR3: CASSQTSGSYNEQFF

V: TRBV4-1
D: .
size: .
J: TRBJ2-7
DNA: TGCGCCAGCAGCCAAGGGGCACCGTCCTACGAGCAGTACTTC
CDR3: CASSQGAPSYEQYF

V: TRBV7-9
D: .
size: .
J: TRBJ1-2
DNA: TGTGCCAGCAGCTCCCGGGGAGGGGCCCTGGACTATGGCTACACCTTC
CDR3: CASSSRGGALDYGYTF

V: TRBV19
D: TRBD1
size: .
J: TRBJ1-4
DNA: TGTGCCAGTAGTACCTTGACAGGGGGTGAAAAACTGTTTTTT
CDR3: CASSTLTGGEKLFF

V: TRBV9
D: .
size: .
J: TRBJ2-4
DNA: TGTGCCAGCTCTGGTGGGGCCCGAGCCAAAAACAGTCAGTACTTC
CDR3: CASSGGARAKNSQYF

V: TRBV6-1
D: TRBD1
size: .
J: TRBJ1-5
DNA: TGTGCCAGCAGTGAAACCCGGGACAGTTGGAGTCAGCCCCAGCATTTT
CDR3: CASSETRDSWSQPQHF

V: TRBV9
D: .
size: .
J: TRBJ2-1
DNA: TGTGCCAGCACCGTGGGAAGGGGTCATGAGCAGTTCTTC
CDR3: CASTVGRGHEQFF

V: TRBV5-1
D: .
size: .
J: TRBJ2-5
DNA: TGCGCCAGCAGCTTGGCAGGGGTTCAGACCCAGTACTTC
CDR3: CASSLAGVQTQYF

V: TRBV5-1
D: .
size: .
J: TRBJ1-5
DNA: TGCGCCAGCAGCTTGGAGTCAGGGGATCAGCCCCAGCATTTT
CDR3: CASSLESGDQPQHF

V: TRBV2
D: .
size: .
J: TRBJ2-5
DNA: TGTGCCAGCAATCCCCCAGGGGTAGAGACCCAGTACTTC
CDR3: CASNPPGVETQYF

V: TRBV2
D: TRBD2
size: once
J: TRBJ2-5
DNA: TGTGCCAGCAGTGAAGATCTAGCGGGGGCAGAGACCCAGTACTTC
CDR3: CASSEDLAGAETQYF

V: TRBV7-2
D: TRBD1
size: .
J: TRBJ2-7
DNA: TGTGCCAGCAGCCTAGGGGACAGGGCGCACGAGCAGTACTTC
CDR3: CASSLGDRAHEQYF

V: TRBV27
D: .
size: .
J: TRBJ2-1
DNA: TGTGCCAGCAGTTTATTGGGGGCCCGGTACAATGAGCAGTTCTTC
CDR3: CASSLLGARYNEQFF